What follows is one TCR beta chain and its context. The antigen it recognizes is unknown. No much larger clone exists at a distance of one base, and base qualities are not known. The treatment or condition tag for this specimen amounts to: some 20 received Ad26.COV2.S at low or high dose, single or two shots; several received placebo; per-sample allocation not given. For vaccine and placebo recipients, repertoires were sequenced using samples collected on day 63 after the first injection. Cohort 1b enrolled some 25 adults aged 18-55 years at a single site in Boston, USA, between 29 July and 7 August 2020. Ad26.COV2.S was a replication-incompetent adenovirus type 26 vector expressing a prefusion-stabilized SARS-CoV-2 spike protein from the original Wuhan strain. The V end gives up 5 bases and the J end 7 bases, leaving 21 bases in the junction not matched to a gene. Spanning cysteine to phenylalanine, the CDR3 consists of 20 amino acids. Of all the DNA, just the CDR3 is kept, 60 bases in frame from base 1. Sequences SGHVS (CDR1) and FQNEAQ (CDR2) are obtained from the germline V gene.

The immunoSEQ Assay was the method used to sequence TCRbeta CDR3 regions. After extraction, genomic DNA underwent amplification by bias-controlled multiplex PCR, followed by high-throughput sequencing. The authors' pipeline ran thus. Collapsing and filtering of sequences were performed to quantify the absolute abundance of each unique TCRbeta CDR3 region. T cell fraction was estimated by normalization of TCRbeta template counts to usable DNA, with usable DNA being measured through amplification of reference genes present in all nucleated cells. Repertoire TCRs were annotated as SARS-CoV-2-specific by exact matching of V gene, CDR3 amino acid sequence and J gene to a known reactive TCR set. The reference SARS-CoV-2 TCR set was obtained from MIRA and was filtered for enrichment in COVID-19-positive ImmuneCODE repertoires, whereby public or cross-reactive TCRs were removed. Based on the MIRA antigens, annotated TCRs were further analysed at the level of specific ORF or position within ORF. Breadth was defined as the number of annotated unique rearrangements divided by the total number of unique productive rearrangements, and depth was defined as the summed frequency of the annotated unique rearrangements. Two-sided Wilcoxon rank-sum tests were applied when comparing TCR breadth between groups. Drawn from immuneACCESS, this table holds only the in-frame rearrangements with V and J called that TCRdb kept. Clones are partly lost; checked studies trace under half to an unresolved V gene and leave the rest unexplained. That table gives V, J and clone size, and the DNA gave D and trimming. The table for this sample lists 200,000 to 250,000 clones; roughly 90% of them were counted only once. Jointly, the top ten make up around 10% of the sample.

This entry belongs to a study of Ad26.COV2.S vaccination and SARS-CoV-2 variants (dated by TCRdb to about 2021). As for the study more broadly: Vaccine-arm donors came from COV1001, a multicentre, randomized, double-blind, placebo-controlled phase I-IIa trial of Ad26.COV2.S in healthy adults. TCRbeta repertoire sequencing served as the tool for gauging how specific and how broad the SARS-CoV-2-reactive T cell receptors were following Ad26.COV2.S vaccination. Dosing of Ad26.COV2.S was intramuscular, at either 5x10^10 or 1x10^11 viral particles, delivered as one shot or as two shots spaced 56 days apart. Participants in the trial were split at random into five groups of five each, receiving low-dose or high-dose Ad26.COV2.S once or twice, or else placebo on both occasions. Throughout the experiments and outcome assessment, investigators stayed blinded to trial group allocation. The TCR-sequenced set comprised about 32 samples: around 20 Ad26.COV2.S vaccine recipients, 5 placebo recipients and 8 SARS-CoV-2 convalescent individuals.

Paper-wide results and their limitations: The study lacked the statistical power to compare responses across vaccine doses or regimens. Vaccine and placebo recipients had comparable non-spike TCR breadth, which fits with the vaccine containing only spike. Compared with placebo recipients, Ad26.COV2.S recipients showed higher spike-specific TCR breadth (P = 0.0014). The authors noted that total T cell responses may have been underestimated by the TCR breadth and depth analyses. After vaccination, substantial breadth of spike-specific CD8+ and CD4+ T cell responses was reported.

The source of this sequence is a person aged 18-65 years who received the Ad26.COV2.S COVID-19 vaccine or a placebo. Sequenced here: peripheral blood, sampled in a trial of Ad26.COV2.S vaccine versus placebo. Recombination linked TRBV7-8 to TRBJ1-5, and 12 bases in between align with TRBD1. For the CDR3, the sequence is CASSREIRGRDRGLEQPQHF. In nucleotide form, the sequence is TGTGCCAGCAGCCGGGAAATCAGAGGCCGGGACAGGGGGCTAGAACAGCCCCAGCATTTT. When the CDR3 is completed using the reference TRBV7-8 and TRBJ1-5 genes on either side, the full variable domain is GAGVSQSPRYKVAKRGQDVALRCDPISGHVSLFWYQQALGQGPEFLTYFQNEAQLDKSGLPSDRFFAERPEGSVSTLKIQRTQQEDSAVYLCASSREIRGRDRGLEQPQHFGDGTRLSIL.